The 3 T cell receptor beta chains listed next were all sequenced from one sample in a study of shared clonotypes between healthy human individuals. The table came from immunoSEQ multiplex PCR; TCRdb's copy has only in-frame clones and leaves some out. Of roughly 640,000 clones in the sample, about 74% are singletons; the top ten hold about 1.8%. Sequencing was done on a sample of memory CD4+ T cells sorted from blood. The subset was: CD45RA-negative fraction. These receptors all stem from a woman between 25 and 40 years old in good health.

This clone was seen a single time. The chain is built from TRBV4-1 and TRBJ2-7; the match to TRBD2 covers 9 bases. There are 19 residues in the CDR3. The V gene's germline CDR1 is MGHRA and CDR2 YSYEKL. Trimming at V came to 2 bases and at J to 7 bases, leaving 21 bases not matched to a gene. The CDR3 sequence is CASSQLAGTSRTSGSEQYF. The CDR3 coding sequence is TGCGCCAGCAGCCAACTGGCTGGGACTAGCCGAACAAGTGGCTCGGAGCAGTACTTC.

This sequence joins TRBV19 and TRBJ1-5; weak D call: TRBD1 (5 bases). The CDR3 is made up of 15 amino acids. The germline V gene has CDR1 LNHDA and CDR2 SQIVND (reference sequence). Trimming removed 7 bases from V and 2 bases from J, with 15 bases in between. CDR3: CASTLGGFGNQPQHF. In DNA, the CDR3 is TGTGCCAGTACTCTGGGGGGGTTTGGCAATCAGCCCCAGCATTTT.

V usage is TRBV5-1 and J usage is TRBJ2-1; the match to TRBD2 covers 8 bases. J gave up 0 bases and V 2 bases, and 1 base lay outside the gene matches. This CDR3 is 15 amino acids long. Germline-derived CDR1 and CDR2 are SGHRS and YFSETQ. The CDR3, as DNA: TGCGCCAGCAGCTTAAGCGGGAGCTCCTACAATGAGCAGTTCTTC. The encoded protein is CASSLSGSSYNEQFF.